This T cell receptor (beta chain) was profiled in a study of T-cell reconstitution after alpha-beta-depleted transplantation in children. Notes on the study in general: Reports say that about two months after transplant, the alpha-beta T cells came out of several hundred graft clones that had expanded. At the one-year point after transplant, T-cell counts and TCRbeta diversity were found to come mostly from T cells that had been newly produced. Recipient T cells and thymic progenitors that survived were the source of the high TCRbeta diversity seen at day 60 in some patients.

Preparation of the TCRbeta library involved a method that used unique molecular identifiers. TCRdb analysed the PCR reads with MiXCR anew, one entry per CDR3 protein. The sample lists 200,000 or so distinct CDR3 sequences, roughly 6.3% seen once, with under 6% in the top ten. CDR1 is LNHDA and CDR2 is SQIVND in the germline V gene (reference sequence). The ends were cut back, 7 bases at V and 4 bases at J, with 14 bases in the middle. There are 14 residues in the CDR3. As concerns this clonotype: The antigen remains unidentified.

The chain joins TRBV19 to TRBJ1-5; D is ambiguous. The sequenced sample was PBMCs, obtained before TCRalphabeta/CD19-depleted stem cell transplant. This receptor was obtained from a girl under three years old with combined immunodeficiency, due to receive a stem cell transplant. The DNA for the CDR3 is TGTGCCAGTAATCCGACGGTGGGAAATCAGCCCCAGCATTTT. Protein product: CASNPTVGNQPQHF.